One and the same sample provided the 2 T cell receptor beta chains below, sequenced in a study of T cell clonotyping in hematopoietic cell transplantation. The protocol was immunoSEQ multiplex PCR, while the TCRdb copy is restricted to in-frame clones and leaves out a portion. The sample holds several thousand clones, about 75% seen once. Sequencing used PBMCs, obtained 180 days after allogeneic stem cell transplant. These receptors all stem from a male patient aged 40-50 years who had an allogeneic stem cell transplant from a related donor, so the T cells may come from the graft donor. Some clones in this sample may be carry-over from other donors' samples.

This clone was seen just once. This chain uses TRBV2 with TRBJ1-1; D gene ambiguous. Germline assignment: CDR1 SNHLY and CDR2 FYNNEI. Trimming removed 7 bases from V and 4 bases from J, with 19 bases in between. The CDR3 runs to 15 residues. The CDR3 DNA reads TGTGCCAGCATCCACAGCGTTTCGGTGGGCACTGAAGCTTTCTTT. The encoded protein is CASIHSVSVGTEAFF.

V usage is TRBV6-1 and J usage is TRBJ2-5; D gene unclear. The CDR3 contains 17 residues. The germline gives CDR1 MNHNS, CDR2 SASEGT. The V end was cut by 3 bases, the J end by 1 base, with 18 bases between. The CDR3 protein is CASSDGVSTLIQETQYF. The CDR3 DNA sequence: TGTGCCAGCAGTGATGGGGTCAGTACTTTAATCCAAGAGACCCAGTACTTC.